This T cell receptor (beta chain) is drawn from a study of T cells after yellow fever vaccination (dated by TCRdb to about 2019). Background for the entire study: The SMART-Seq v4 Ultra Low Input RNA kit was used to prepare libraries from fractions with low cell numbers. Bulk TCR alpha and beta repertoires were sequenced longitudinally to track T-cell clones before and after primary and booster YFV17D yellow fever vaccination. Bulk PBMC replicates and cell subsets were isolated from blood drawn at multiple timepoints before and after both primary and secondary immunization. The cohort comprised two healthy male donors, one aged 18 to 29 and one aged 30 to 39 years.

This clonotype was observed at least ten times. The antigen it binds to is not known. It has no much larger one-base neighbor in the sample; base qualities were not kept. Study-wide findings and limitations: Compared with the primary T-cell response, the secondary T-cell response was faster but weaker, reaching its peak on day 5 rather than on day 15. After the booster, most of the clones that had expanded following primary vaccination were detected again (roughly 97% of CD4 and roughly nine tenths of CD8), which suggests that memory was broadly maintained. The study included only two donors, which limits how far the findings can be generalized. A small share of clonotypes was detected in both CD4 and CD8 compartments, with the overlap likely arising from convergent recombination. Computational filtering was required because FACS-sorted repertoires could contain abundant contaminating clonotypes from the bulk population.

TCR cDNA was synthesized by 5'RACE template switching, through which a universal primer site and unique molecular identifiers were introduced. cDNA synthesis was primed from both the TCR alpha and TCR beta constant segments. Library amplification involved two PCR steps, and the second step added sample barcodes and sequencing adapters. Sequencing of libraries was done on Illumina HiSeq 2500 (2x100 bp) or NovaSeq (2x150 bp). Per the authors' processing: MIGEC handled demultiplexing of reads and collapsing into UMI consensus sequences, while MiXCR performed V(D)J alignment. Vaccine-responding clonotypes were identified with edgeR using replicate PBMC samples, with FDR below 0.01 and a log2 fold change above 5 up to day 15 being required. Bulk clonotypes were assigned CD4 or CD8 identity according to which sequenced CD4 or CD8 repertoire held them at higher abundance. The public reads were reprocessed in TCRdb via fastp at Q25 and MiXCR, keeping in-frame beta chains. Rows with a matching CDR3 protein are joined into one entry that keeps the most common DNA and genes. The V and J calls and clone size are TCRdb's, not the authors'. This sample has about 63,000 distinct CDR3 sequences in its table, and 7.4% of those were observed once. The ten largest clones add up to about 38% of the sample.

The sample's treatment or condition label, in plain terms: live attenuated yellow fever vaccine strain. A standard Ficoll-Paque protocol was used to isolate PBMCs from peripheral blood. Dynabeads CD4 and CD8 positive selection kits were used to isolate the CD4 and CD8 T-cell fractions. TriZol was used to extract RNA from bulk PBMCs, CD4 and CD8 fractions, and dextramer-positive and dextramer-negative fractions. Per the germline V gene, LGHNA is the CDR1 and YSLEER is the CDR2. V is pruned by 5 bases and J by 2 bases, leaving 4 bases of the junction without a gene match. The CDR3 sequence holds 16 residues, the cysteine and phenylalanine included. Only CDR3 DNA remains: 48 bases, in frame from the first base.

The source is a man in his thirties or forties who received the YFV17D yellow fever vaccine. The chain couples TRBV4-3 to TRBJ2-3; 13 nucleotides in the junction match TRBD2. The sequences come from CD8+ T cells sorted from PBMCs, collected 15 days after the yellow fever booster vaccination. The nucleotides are TGCGCCAGCAGCTCGGGACTAGCGGGAACCACAGATACGCAGTATTTT. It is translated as CASSSGLAGTTDTQYF.